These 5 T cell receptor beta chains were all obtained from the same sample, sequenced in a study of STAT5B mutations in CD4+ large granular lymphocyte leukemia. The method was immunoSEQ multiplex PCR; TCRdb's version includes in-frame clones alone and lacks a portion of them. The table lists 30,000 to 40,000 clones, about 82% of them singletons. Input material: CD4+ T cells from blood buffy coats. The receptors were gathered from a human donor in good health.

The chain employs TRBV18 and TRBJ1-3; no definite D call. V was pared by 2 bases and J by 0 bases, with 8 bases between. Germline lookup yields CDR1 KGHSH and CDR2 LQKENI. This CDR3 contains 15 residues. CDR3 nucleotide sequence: TGTGCCAGCTCACCAGAGCACCACTCTGGAAACACCATATATTTT. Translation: CASSPEHHSGNTIYF.

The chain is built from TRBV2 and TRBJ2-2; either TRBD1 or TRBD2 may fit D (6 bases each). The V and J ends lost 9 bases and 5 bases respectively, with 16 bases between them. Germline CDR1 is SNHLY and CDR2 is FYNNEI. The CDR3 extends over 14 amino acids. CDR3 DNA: TGTGCCAGTTCGGGGGACACGAGTACCGGGGAGCTGTTTTTT. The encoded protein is CASSGDTSTGELFF.

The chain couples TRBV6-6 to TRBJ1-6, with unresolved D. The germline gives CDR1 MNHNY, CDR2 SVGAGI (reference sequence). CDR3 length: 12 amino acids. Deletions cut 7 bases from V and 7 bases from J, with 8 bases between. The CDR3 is CASTLQNSPLHF. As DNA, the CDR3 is TGTGCCAGCACTCTACAAAATTCACCCCTCCACTTT.

The CDR3 DNA follows: TGTGCCAGCAGGCCCACTAGCGGGGGTGAGCAGTTCTTC. Its translation is CASRPTSGGEQFF. The rearrangement joins TRBV7-9 to TRBJ2-1; TRBD2 agrees at 11 bases. The CDR3 spans 13 residues. The V gene's germline CDR1 is SEHNR and CDR2 FQNEAQ (reference sequence). V shed 6 bases and J 9 bases; nucleotides not matched to a gene: 4.

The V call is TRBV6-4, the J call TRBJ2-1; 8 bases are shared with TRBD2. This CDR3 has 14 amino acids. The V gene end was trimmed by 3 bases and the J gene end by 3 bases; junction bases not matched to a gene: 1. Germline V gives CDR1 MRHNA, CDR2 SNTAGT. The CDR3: CASSERGVYNEQFF. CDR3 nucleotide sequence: TGTGCCAGCAGTGAGCGGGGGGTCTACAATGAGCAGTTCTTC.